This T cell receptor (beta chain) derives from a study of CD8+ T cells in alopecia areata. General study points: Researchers reported that TCR sharing among patients proved less clear than in mice, possibly HLA-linked. Scalp samples also contribute reads from the resident alphabeta T cells found in normal skin. Relative to normal scalp, lesional scalp, especially alopecia totalis/universalis, showed higher clonality.

CDR3 size: 15 residues. Germline assignment: CDR1 SEHNR and CDR2 FQNEAQ (reference sequence). The trim removed 5 bases at V and 2 bases at J, leaving 7 bases unmatched. Following extraction, RNA underwent reverse transcription to cDNA, which served as the sequencing template. Some clones are missing from TCRdb's copy, which holds only in-frame ones; the method was immunoSEQ multiplex PCR. Seen here are about 110,000 clones, approximately 59% observed once, and the top ten hold around a fifth. This clone is a singleton in its sample. The antigen remains unidentified. A FACSAria was used to sort CD4+ and CD8+ T cells. These cells came from PBMCs.

V usage is TRBV7-9 and J usage is TRBJ2-7; 9 nucleotides align to TRBD1. The material sequenced was CD8+ T cells sorted from blood. The receptor was isolated from a human donor in good health. CDR3 sequence reads: CASSPTQGAPYEQYF. DNA of the CDR3: TGTGCCAGCAGCCCAACACAGGGGGCACCCTACGAGCAGTACTTC.